Listed below are T cell receptor beta chains from one sample, sequenced in a study of control samples from healthy donors and cancer patients. The method was immunoSEQ multiplex PCR; TCRdb's version includes in-frame clones alone and lacks a portion of them. The table has over 60,000 clones, almost 85% seen once. The sequenced sample was blood. Every receptor here comes from a man aged 40-50 years in good health. Both conserved end residues are trimmed from each CDR3. A D gene is named only where the DNA matches it firmly.

d_call j_call v_call cdr3_aa
. TRBJ1-4 TRBV6-1 ASSEGTSPNEKLF
. TRBJ1-1 TRBV29-1 SVDGPGNTEAF
. TRBJ1-3 TRBV7-3 ASSLTAGSGNTIY
. TRBJ1-4 TRBV18 ASSPSPGKIQPTNEKLF
TRBD2 TRBJ2-5 TRBV6-2/TRBV6-3 ASSPLSSGQETQY
. TRBJ2-7 TRBV6-2/TRBV6-3 ASSYSEAYEQY
. TRBJ2-3 TRBV29-1 SVEGLGSGVTDTQY
. TRBJ1-2 TRBV6-2/TRBV6-3 ASSPGVYGYT
. TRBJ2-1 TRBV3-1/TRBV3-2 ASSQEWGRSVGVEQF
. TRBJ1-6 TRBV30 AWSVEARFNSPLH
TRBD1 TRBJ1-1 TRBV7-2 ASSFPGQVNTEAF
. TRBJ1-1 TRBV6-5 ASSYLWGGSEAF
TRBD1 TRBJ2-7 TRBV4-1 ASSLGQFYEQY
TRBD2 TRBJ2-3 TRBV5-1 ASSSGLATDTQY
. TRBJ1-2 TRBV5-1 ASSSSLSYGYT